One sample yielded the 17 T cell receptor beta chains listed below, sequenced in a study of blood T cell repertoires in COVID-19 (dated by TCRdb to about 2020). Receptors were amplified or captured by the immunoSEQ multiplex PCR assay. TCRdb retrieved this table from immuneACCESS and kept in-frame rearrangements only. Not all clones are present; in checked studies, unresolved V genes account for under half, and no reason is known for the remainder. The sample yields 150,000 or so clones; 81% were counted once. About 6% of the sample is in the top ten clones. Sequenced material: PBMCs or T cells enriched from blood (not recorded which). These receptors were collected from a woman between 40 and 55 years old with acute COVID-19.

The genes are TRBV20-1 and TRBJ2-1; the match to TRBD2 covers 13 bases. Looked up from germline, CDR1 is DFQATT and CDR2 is SNEGSKA (reference sequence). The CDR3 spans 19 residues. J gave up 0 bases and V 3 bases, and 11 bases lay outside the gene matches. CDR3 coding DNA: TGCAGTGCTAGTCGACTAGCGGGAGGCGAAGGGGACTCCTACAATGAGCAGTTCTTC. Translating it yields CSASRLAGGEGDSYNEQFF.

The chain is built from TRBV5-8 and TRBJ2-1; 10 bases map to TRBD2. Germline loops: CDR1 SGHTS, CDR2 YDEGEE. After removal of 4 bases from V and 7 bases from J, the junction contained 8 bases not matched to a gene. This CDR3 comprises 15 residues. The CDR3 nucleotides read TGTGCCAGCAGCCGTCAGCGGGAGGGCGTTAATGAGCAGTTCTTC. Translation gives CASSRQREGVNEQFF.

The chain combines TRBV29-1 with TRBJ1-2, with D perhaps matching TRBD1 (6 bases). The CDR3 runs to 12 residues. In germline, CDR1 is SQVTM, CDR2 ANQGSEA. V was pared by 5 bases and J by 2 bases, with 9 bases between. The DNA of the CDR3 is TGCAGCGTTAAACAGGGAAACTATGGCTACACCTTC. This encodes CSVKQGNYGYTF. Full variable domain (remainder filled in from reference TRBV29-1 and TRBJ1-2): SAVISQKPSRDICQRGTSLTIQCQVDSQVTMMFWYRQQPGQSLTLIATANQGSEATYESGFVIDKFPISRPNLTFSTLTVSNMSPEDSSIYLCSVKQGNYGYTFGSGTRLTVV.

Only a few counts were recorded for this clone. The chain joins TRBV7-2 to TRBJ2-3, with D unclear. The CDR3 has 14 amino acids. Germline V gene data show CDR1 as SGHTA and CDR2 as FQGNSA. The ends were cut back, 1 base at V and 2 bases at J, with 7 bases in the middle. The CDR3 sequence is CASSLGLPTDTQYF. CDR3 DNA sequence: TGTGCCAGCAGCTTAGGGCTGCCCACAGATACGCAGTATTTT.

The gene calls are TRBV10-3 and TRBJ1-2; D not resolved. The CDR3 spans 15 residues. Germline V CDR1 and CDR2: ENHRY, SYGVKD. The V end lost 0 bases, the J end lost 2 bases, and 10 bases lay between the germline ends. In DNA, the CDR3 is TGTGCCATCAGTGAGTCTCTTTGGGCCAACTATGGCTACACCTTC. Translating it yields CAISESLWANYGYTF.

The rearrangement links TRBV11-2 to TRBJ2-1; the match to TRBD2 covers 10 bases. The germline V gene has CDR1 SGHAT and CDR2 FQNNGV. This CDR3 spans 17 amino acids. V lost 2 bases, J lost 8 bases, and 12 bases stayed unmatched. The CDR3 coding sequence is TGTGCCAGCAGCTTAAATAAGATAGCGGGAGGCTGGGATGAGCAGTTCTTC. It encodes CASSLNKIAGGWDEQFF. The full variable domain, with the rest looked up from reference TRBV11-2 and TRBJ2-1, is EAGVAQSPRYKIIEKRQSVAFWCNPISGHATLYWYQQILGQGPKLLIQFQNNGVVDDSQLPKDRFSAERLKGVDSTLKIQPAKLEDSAVYLCASSLNKIAGGWDEQFFGPGTRLTVL.

The V call is TRBV29-1, the J call TRBJ2-1; TRBD1 matches 8 bases. This CDR3 contains 12 residues. Germline loops: CDR1 SQVTM, CDR2 ANQGSEA. Here the CDR3 DNA reads TGCAGTTCAGGGGGCACCTACAATGAGCAGTTCTTC. Amino acid sequence: CSSGGTYNEQFF.

CDR3 sequence (DNA): TGTGCCAGCAGCCACTTAGCGGGACTAGCGGGCACCGGGGAGCTGTTTTTT. Amino acids: CASSHLAGLAGTGELFF. The chain uses TRBV3-1 (or the pseudogene TRBV3-2) and TRBJ2-2, with TRBD2 identical over 12 bases. After removal of 3 bases from V and 4 bases from J, the junction contained 6 bases not matched to a gene. This CDR3 comprises 17 residues. Germline values: CDR1 LGHDT, CDR2 YNNKEL (reference sequence).

The J gene is TRBJ2-1, the V gene TRBV5-1; D unclear. The CDR3 contains 15 residues. CDR1 is SGHRS and CDR2 is YFSETQ in the germline V gene. V lost 3 bases to trimming and J lost 7 bases, with 17 bases between them. CDR3 sequence (DNA): TGCGCCAGCAGCTATGAGATAGCATCGAGGAATGAGCAGTTCTTC. It encodes CASSYEIASRNEQFF. Drawing the rest from reference TRBV5-1 and TRBJ2-1, the complete variable domain is KAGVTQTPRYLIKTRGQQVTLSCSPISGHRSVSWYQQTPGQGLQFLFEYFSETQRNKGNFPGRFSGRQFSNSRSEMNVSTLELGDSALYLCASSYEIASRNEQFFGPGTRLTVL.

As DNA, the CDR3 is TGTGCCAGCAGCCAACGCCGCAGGGGACTAGCGGGACCCGGGGAGCTGTTTTTT. It specifies CASSQRRRGLAGPGELFF. The genes are TRBV4-2 and TRBJ2-2; 13 bases align to TRBD2. This CDR3 spans 18 amino acids. CDR1 and CDR2 from the germline V gene are LGHNA and YNFKEQ. V shed 2 bases, J shed 6 bases, and the junction held 9 bases outside the gene matches.

In this sample, this clone turned up once. CDR3: CASSYEPQETQYF. CDR3 nucleotides: TGTGCCAGCAGTTACGAGCCTCAAGAGACCCAGTACTTC. The gene calls are TRBV6-2 or TRBV6-3 and TRBJ2-5, with no clear D. Trimming pared 2 bases from V and 2 bases from J, leaving 6 bases between. The CDR3 length is 13 residues. Germline CDR1 reads MNHEY; CDR2 reads SVGEGT.

The chain has TRBV6-1 and TRBJ2-1; perhaps TRBD2 as D (6 bases). CDR1 MNHNS and CDR2 SASEGT come from the germline V gene. This CDR3 region has 16 residues. Trimming cost V 1 base and J 7 bases, with 17 bases left between them. The CDR3 DNA sequence: TGTGCCAGCAGTGAAGGGCCTGGGCTAGCGCCGAATGAGCAGTTCTTC. Encoded protein: CASSEGPGLAPNEQFF.

The V gene is TRBV5-5, the J gene TRBJ1-5; TRBD1 might be the D (5 bases). Germline CDR1 is SGHKS and CDR2 is YYEKEE (reference sequence). The CDR3 extends over 16 amino acids. Trimming cost V 2 bases and J 3 bases, with 15 bases left between them. CDR3 sequence: CASSFTGGPNNQPQHF. The DNA for the CDR3 is TGTGCCAGCAGCTTTACGGGGGGTCCCAACAATCAGCCCCAGCATTTT.

The V call is TRBV5-1, the J call TRBJ2-3; 8 positions agree with TRBD2. Trimming took 7 bases from V and 0 from J; bases not matched to a gene: 10. Germline loops: CDR1 SGHRS, CDR2 YFSETQ. The CDR3 length is 16 residues. The CDR3 here is CASHEGLAGSTDTQYF. The CDR3 coding sequence is TGCGCCAGCCACGAAGGGCTAGCGGGTAGCACAGATACGCAGTATTTT.

This sequence joins TRBV6-1 and TRBJ1-2, with TRBD1 matching over 10 bases. With 1 base clipped from V and 8 bases from J, the junction kept 7 bases outside the gene matches. CDR1 MNHNS and CDR2 SASEGT come from the germline V gene. This CDR3 comprises 15 residues. CDR3 bases: TGTGCCAGCAGTGAAGTTGGGACAGGGGTGCCCGGCTACACCTTC. Amino acids: CASSEVGTGVPGYTF.

The chain is built from TRBV29-1 and TRBJ1-2, with D perhaps matching TRBD1 (5 bases). The CDR3 is 11 residues long. Looked up from germline, CDR1 is SQVTM and CDR2 is ANQGSEA. V was shortened by 7 bases and J by 5 bases, with 11 bases between the two germline ends. The CDR3 region has the DNA TGCAGCGCCGTGACAGAGTATGGCTACACCTTC. It translates to CSAVTEYGYTF.

The chain is built from TRBV7-2 and TRBJ1-1, with 11 bases aligning to TRBD1. This CDR3 spans 14 amino acids. The J segment lost 6 bases and the V segment lost 5 bases, leaving 5 bases of the junction unmatched. Germline loops: CDR1 SGHTA, CDR2 FQGNSA. In DNA, the CDR3 is TGTGCCAGCAGCCTGGACAGGGGGCCGGCTGAAGCTTTCTTT. Protein: CASSLDRGPAEAFF.